These 23 T cell receptor beta chains came from one sample sequenced in a study of beta chain features in type 1 diabetes. Study-level findings and limits: Type 1 diabetes patients had TCRB CDR3s that were shorter (moderately but significantly so) in all four CD4+ subsets.

No antigens are known for them. Reverse transcribing all isolated RNA meant expressed TCRB transcripts were sequenced. Some clones are missing from TCRdb's copy, which holds only in-frame ones; the method was immunoSEQ multiplex PCR. The data hold some 660,000 clones, with over 11% observed a single time. What was sequenced was naive CD4+ T cells from blood. The source is a man younger than 35 with type 1 diabetes.

The V call is TRBV21-1, the J call TRBJ2-3; no check of the table's D call, TRBD2, against the DNA was made. TRBV21-1 has pseudogene status. The CDR3 has 19 residues. The CDR3 sequence is CASSKRGEVRAGGPDTQYF. CDR3 nucleotides: TGTGCCAGCAGCAAACGAGGGGAGGTTAGAGCGGGAGGCCCAGATACGCAGTATTTT.

This clone was counted only a few times. The rearrangement uses TRBV30 and TRBJ2-5, with 7 bases lining up with TRBD2. Germline CDR1 reads GTSNPN; CDR2 reads SVGIG (reference sequence). The CDR3 totals 12 residues. CDR3 coding DNA: TGTGGGCTAGCGGACGTACAAGAGACCCAGTACTTC. It specifies CGLADVQETQYF. The variable domain in full, completed from reference TRBV30 and TRBJ2-5, reads SQTIHQWPATLVQPVGSPLSLECTVEGTSNPNLYWYRQAAGRGLQLLFYSVGIGQISSEVPQNLSASRPQDRQFILSSKKLLLSDSGFYLCGLADVQETQYFGPGTRLLVL.

This clone showed up just a few times. The chain couples TRBV28 to TRBJ2-5; D possibly matches TRBD1 or TRBD2 (6 bases each). Germline CDR1 reads MDHEN; CDR2 reads SYDVKM. The CDR3 is made up of 15 amino acids. Between the trimmed V and J ends, which lost 6 bases and 1 base, there was a span of 15 bases. Written as DNA, the CDR3 is TGTGCCAGCAGACCGTGGGGGGACACCCAAGAGACCCAGTACTTC. Protein product: CASRPWGDTQETQYF.

The chain has TRBV27 and TRBJ2-1; D remains unclear. Germline CDR1 is MNHEY and CDR2 is SMNVEV (reference sequence). CDR3 size: 14 residues. V lost 4 bases and J 7 bases, leaving 14 bases between the germline ends. Here the CDR3 DNA reads TGTGCCAGCAGTTCCTACCGTTGGGGTAATGAGCAGTTCTTC. Translation gives CASSSYRWGNEQFF.

The chain employs TRBV25-1 and TRBJ1-4, with D perhaps matching TRBD1 (6 bases). V was cut by 2 bases and J by 5 bases, with 12 bases left in between. The CDR3 is 15 amino acids. The V gene's germline CDR1 is MGHDK and CDR2 SYGVNS. The chain's CDR3 is CASSEGIQGNEKLFF. In DNA, the CDR3 is TGTGCCAGCAGTGAAGGGATTCAGGGGAATGAAAAACTGTTTTTT.

This clone was detected only once. The chain recombines TRBV5-1 with TRBJ1-5; 7 nucleotides match TRBD1. The V gene's germline CDR1 is SGHRS and CDR2 YFSETQ. Trimming removed 3 bases from V and 7 bases from J; junction bases left unmatched: 7. The CDR3 is 14 amino acids. The DNA for the CDR3 is TGCGCCAGCAGCTATACAGGGGAAGACCAGCCCCAGCATTTT. Protein sequence: CASSYTGEDQPQHF.

This clone occurred a few times. V is TRBV6-5 and J is TRBJ1-3; the match to TRBD1 covers 8 bases. Germline CDR1 MNHEY, CDR2 SVGAGI. V lost 5 bases to trimming and J lost 4 bases; unmatched junction nucleotides: 7. This CDR3 has 15 amino acids. CDR3: CASSQSRDRGNTIYF. In nucleotides, the CDR3 is TGTGCCAGCAGTCAGTCCCGGGACAGGGGAAACACCATATATTTT.

This clone was seen more than once but under ten times. The chain recombines TRBV9 with TRBJ1-1, with D uncertain. Trimming stripped 0 bases from V and 1 base from J, with 7 bases between. The CDR3 sequence is 14 residues long. Germline V gene sequence: CDR1 SGDLS, CDR2 YYNGEE. The CDR3 loop reads CASSVASANTEAFF. In DNA form, the CDR3 reads TGTGCCAGCAGCGTAGCGTCGGCGAACACTGAAGCTTTCTTT. The complete variable domain, with remaining parts taken from reference TRBV9 and TRBJ1-1, reads DSGVTQTPKHLITATGQRVTLRCSPRSGDLSVYWYQQSLDQGLQFLIQYYNGEERAKGNILERFSAQQFPDLHSELNLSSLELGDSALYFCASSVASANTEAFFGQGTRLTVV.

Only a few counts were recorded for this clone. Other nucleotide sequences in the sample specify the same CDR3. The CDR3 DNA reads as TGTGCCAGCAGCGTAGGTGGCGGTAACTATGGCTACACCTTC. It specifies CASSVGGGNYGYTF. This chain links TRBV9 with TRBJ1-2; D gene uncertain. Trimming took 0 bases from V and 1 from J, leaving 7 bases between them. Germline V lookup: CDR1 SGDLS, CDR2 YYNGEE. This CDR3 has 14 residues.

This clone appeared a few times. This chain uses TRBV6-5 with TRBJ1-1; D unresolved. CDR3 length: 15 amino acids. Trimming pared 2 bases from V and 5 bases from J, leaving 15 bases between. Germline V gene data show CDR1 as MNHEY and CDR2 as SVGAGI. CDR3 sequence: CASSYGSTTRTEAFF. DNA for the CDR3: TGTGCCAGCAGTTACGGGTCAACTACGAGGACTGAAGCTTTCTTT.

About this clone: Other nucleotide sequences in the sample specify the same CDR3. V gene TRBV30 combines with J gene TRBJ2-5; D call uncertain. The CDR3 is 10 residues long. V lost 2 bases and J lost 4, with 2 bases in between. Germline-derived CDR1 and CDR2 are GTSNPN and SVGIG (reference sequence). CDR3 DNA sequence: TGTGCCTGGAGTTTAGAGACCCAGTACTTC. This codes for CAWSLETQYF. The full variable domain, completed using reference TRBV30 and TRBJ2-5, is SQTIHQWPATLVQPVGSPLSLECTVEGTSNPNLYWYRQAAGRGLQLLFYSVGIGQISSEVPQNLSASRPQDRQFILSSKKLLLSDSGFYLCAWSLETQYFGPGTRLLVL.

The chain has TRBV7-9 and TRBJ2-5; D not resolved. Trimming pared 5 bases from V and 3 bases from J, leaving 13 bases between. The CDR3 spans 14 residues. The germline V gene encodes CDR1 SEHNR and CDR2 FQNEAQ (reference sequence). Written as DNA, the CDR3 is TGTGCCAGCAGCCCACTGAGGTCTGAAGAGACCCAGTACTTC. Translating it yields CASSPLRSEETQYF. Combining the CDR3 with reference TRBV7-9 and TRBJ2-5 gives the whole variable domain DTGVSQNPRHKITKRGQNVTFRCDPISEHNRLYWYRQTLGQGPEFLTYFQNEAQLEKSRLLSDRFSAERPKGSFSTLEIQRTEQGDSAMYLCASSPLRSEETQYFGPGTRLLVL.

This clone was counted a few times. V is TRBV28 and J is TRBJ1-5; 8 nucleotides match TRBD1. Trimming removed 6 bases from V and 10 bases from J; junction bases left unmatched: 11. Germline assignment: CDR1 MDHEN and CDR2 SYDVKM. This CDR3 has 14 residues. The CDR3 sequence is CASSPPGQVRPQHF. DNA for the CDR3: TGTGCCAGCAGCCCCCCGGGACAGGTACGTCCCCAGCATTTT.

This sequence joins TRBV27 and TRBJ1-6; D unclear. This CDR3 region has 12 residues. Trimming took 9 bases from V and 9 from J, leaving 12 bases between them. The germline CDR1 and CDR2 sequences are MNHEY and SMNVEV (reference sequence). The CDR3 bases are TGTGCCAGTAGGACGACGGGTTCACCCCTCCACTTT. Protein product: CASRTTGSPLHF.

The sample holds a few counts of this clone. The rearrangement links TRBV20-1 to TRBJ2-5, with D hard to call. Germline V CDR1 and CDR2: DFQATT, SNEGSKA (reference sequence). This CDR3 has 11 amino acids. V lost 7 bases, J lost 5 bases, and 11 bases lay in between. The CDR3 nucleotides read TGCAGTGTCCAAGGGTTGGAGACCCAGTACTTC. It encodes CSVQGLETQYF.

This clone appeared a single time. V usage is TRBV7-2 and J usage is TRBJ1-1; D is perhaps TRBD1 (5 bases). Between the trimmed V and J ends, which lost 5 bases and 1 base, there was a span of 14 bases. CDR3 length: 15 amino acids. Per germline, CDR1 SGHTA and CDR2 FQGNSA. CDR3: CASSASGPTNTEAFF. The CDR3 DNA reads TGTGCCAGCAGCGCCTCGGGACCGACGAACACTGAAGCTTTCTTT.

V is TRBV30 and J is TRBJ1-5; no firm D call. Germline V gene sequence: CDR1 GTSNPN, CDR2 SVGIG (reference sequence). The CDR3 runs 14 residues. Trimming removed 1 base from V and 3 bases from J, with 10 bases in between. CDR3 DNA: TGTGCCTGGAGTGGAAGGAGGTTCAATCAGCCCCAGCATTTT. It encodes CAWSGRRFNQPQHF.

Note on this clone: In the same sample, other DNA sequences code for this CDR3. The DNA of the CDR3 is TGTGCCAGCAGCGCAAGCACAGATACGCAGTATTTT. Its protein is CASSASTDTQYF. The rearrangement uses TRBV9 and TRBJ2-3; D gene unclear. The germline CDR1 and CDR2 sequences are SGDLS and YYNGEE. Deletions cut 3 bases from V and 0 bases from J, with 2 bases between. There are 12 residues in the CDR3.

About this clone itself: This specimen includes other DNA sequences encoding the same CDR3. The chain recombines TRBV6-5 with TRBJ2-1, with a tentative D call TRBD1 (6 bases). The CDR3 totals 15 residues. Looked up from germline, CDR1 is MNHEY and CDR2 is SVGAGI. V lost 4 bases to trimming and J lost 3 bases, with 13 bases between them. In DNA form, the CDR3 reads TGTGCCAGCAGTTCCCGTGACAGGCGCTACAATGAGCAGTTCTTC. It translates to CASSSRDRRYNEQFF.

This chain joins TRBV29-1 and TRBJ2-7; unclear D gene. The V end lost 4 bases, the J end lost 2 bases, and 12 bases lay between the germline ends. Germline assignment: CDR1 SQVTM and CDR2 ANQGSEA. CDR3 length: 13 residues. The CDR3, as DNA: TGCAGCGTTGTCCGGACGGCCCCCTACGAGCAGTACTTC. Translating it yields CSVVRTAPYEQYF.

This chain joins TRBV7-3 and TRBJ1-4, with a weak D call TRBD1 (5 bases). This CDR3 has 15 amino acids. The germline V gene has CDR1 SGHTA and CDR2 FQGTGA. Trimming shortened V by 6 bases and J by 7 bases, and 18 bases separated the two germline ends. The CDR3 is CASSRDGTDAEKLFF. The CDR3 bases are TGTGCCAGCAGTCGGGATGGGACTGACGCTGAAAAACTGTTTTTT.

There are a few counts of this clone. This chain joins TRBV9 and TRBJ2-4; 8 bases align to TRBD2. Trimming at V came to 3 bases and at J to 6 bases, leaving 8 bases not matched to a gene. CDR3 length: 15 amino acids. Germline CDR1 and CDR2: SGDLS and YYNGEE. The CDR3 spells CASSATLAGGNIQYF. The CDR3, as DNA: TGTGCCAGCAGCGCTACCCTAGCGGGCGGAAACATTCAGTACTTC.

In this sample, this clone turned up a few times. The chain carries TRBV29-1 and TRBJ1-2; 7 positions agree with TRBD1. CDR3 length equals 13 residues. Per germline, CDR1 SQVTM and CDR2 ANQGSEA. J gave up 7 bases and V 7 bases, and 12 bases lay outside the gene matches. The CDR3 DNA reads as TGCAGCGCCGACGTGGGACAGTCCCCTGGCTACACCTTC. It is translated as CSADVGQSPGYTF.